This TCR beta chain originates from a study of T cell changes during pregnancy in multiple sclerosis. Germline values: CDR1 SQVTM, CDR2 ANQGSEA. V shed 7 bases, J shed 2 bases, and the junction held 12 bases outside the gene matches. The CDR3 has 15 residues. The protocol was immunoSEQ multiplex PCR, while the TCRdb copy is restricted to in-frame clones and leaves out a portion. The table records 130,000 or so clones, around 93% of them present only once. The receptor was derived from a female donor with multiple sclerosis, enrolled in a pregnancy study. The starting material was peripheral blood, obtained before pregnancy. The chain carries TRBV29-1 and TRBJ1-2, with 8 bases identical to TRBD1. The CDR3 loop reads CSASDRGDLNYGYTF. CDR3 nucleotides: TGCAGCGCTTCAGACAGGGGCGACTTAAACTATGGCTACACCTTC.